This T cell receptor (beta chain) stems from a study of blood T cells in healthy people across ages. Germline V gene lookup returns CDR1 SGDLS and CDR2 YYNGEE. Germline trimming cut 0 bases from V and 4 bases from J; bases unmatched to any gene: 9. CDR3 size: 17 residues. A second PCR, run for roughly 7 to 12 cycles, used a sample-barcoded 5' primer plus a J-beta primer mix. One entry per CDR3 protein results from TCRdb running MiXCR on the 5' RACE reads. Of about 780,000 distinct CDR3 sequences in the sample, around a quarter were seen once. This clonotype was seen at least ten times. This same sample was also taken into another study, of T cells of mothers and their children. This second study notes: Related mother-child pairs shared slightly more overlap than unrelated pairs, but the difference was non-significant.

V is TRBV9 and J is TRBJ2-1; 8 bases agree with TRBD2. The sequencing sample was made of blood. The sequence was collected from a boy younger than 18 in good health. The DNA for the CDR3 is TGTGCCAGCAGCGTAGCTACCGGGGGGGCGGGGTACAATGAGCAGTTCTTC. It encodes CASSVATGGAGYNEQFF.